This TCR beta chain was sequenced for a study of blood T cell repertoires in COVID-19. At the level of the study: T cells, B-cell-depleted T cells, or PBMCs supplied cDNA or gDNA.

This clone showed up just once. CDR1 and CDR2 from the germline V gene are LGHDT and YNNKEL (reference sequence). V was clipped by 0 bases and J by 6 bases; unmatched bases: 13. The CDR3 covers 18 residues. TCRdb's table, derived via immunoSEQ multiplex PCR, lists solely in-frame clones and lacks some. The data contain around 250,000 clones, 70% to 90% of them singletons. The origin of this receptor is a woman aged 50 to 60 who had recovered from COVID-19. The genes are TRBV3-1 (or the pseudogene TRBV3-2) and TRBJ2-7; the match to TRBD2 covers 11 bases. Sequencing used PBMCs or T cells enriched from blood (not recorded which). The CDR3 sequence is CASSQEYLAGGLPLEQYF. CDR3 sequence (DNA): TGTGCCAGCAGCCAAGAGTACTTAGCGGGAGGGCTCCCTCTCGAGCAGTACTTC.